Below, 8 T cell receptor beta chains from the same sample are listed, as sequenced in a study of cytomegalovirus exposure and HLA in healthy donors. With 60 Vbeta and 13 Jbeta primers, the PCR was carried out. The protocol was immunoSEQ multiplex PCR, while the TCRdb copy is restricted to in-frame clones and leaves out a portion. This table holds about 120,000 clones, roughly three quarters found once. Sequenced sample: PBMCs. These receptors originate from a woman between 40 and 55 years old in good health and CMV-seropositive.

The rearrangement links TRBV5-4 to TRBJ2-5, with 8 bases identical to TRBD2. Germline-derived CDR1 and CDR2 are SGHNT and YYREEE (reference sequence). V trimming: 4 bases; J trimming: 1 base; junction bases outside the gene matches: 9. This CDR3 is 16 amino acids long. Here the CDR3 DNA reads TGTGCCAGCAGCCTCGGTATAGCGGGGATCCAAGAGACCCAGTACTTC. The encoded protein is CASSLGIAGIQETQYF. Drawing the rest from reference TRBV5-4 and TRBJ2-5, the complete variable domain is ETGVTQSPTHLIKTRGQQVTLRCSSQSGHNTVSWYQQALGQGPQFIFQYYREEENGRGNFPPRFSGLQFPNYSSELNVNALELDDSALYLCASSLGIAGIQETQYFGPGTRLLVL.

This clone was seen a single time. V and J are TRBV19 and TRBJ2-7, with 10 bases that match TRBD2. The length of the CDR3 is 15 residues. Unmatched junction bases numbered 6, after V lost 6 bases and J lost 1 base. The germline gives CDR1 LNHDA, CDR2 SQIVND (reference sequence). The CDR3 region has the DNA TGTGCCAGTAGGGTAACTAGCGGGGAGTCCTACGAGCAGTACTTC. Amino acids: CASRVTSGESYEQYF.

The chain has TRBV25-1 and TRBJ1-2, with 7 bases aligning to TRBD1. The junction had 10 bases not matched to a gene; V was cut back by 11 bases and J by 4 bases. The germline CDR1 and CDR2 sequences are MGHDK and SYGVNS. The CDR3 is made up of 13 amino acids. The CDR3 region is CAASTGTVYGYTF. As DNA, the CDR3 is TGTGCCGCGTCTACCGGGACAGTCTATGGCTACACCTTC.

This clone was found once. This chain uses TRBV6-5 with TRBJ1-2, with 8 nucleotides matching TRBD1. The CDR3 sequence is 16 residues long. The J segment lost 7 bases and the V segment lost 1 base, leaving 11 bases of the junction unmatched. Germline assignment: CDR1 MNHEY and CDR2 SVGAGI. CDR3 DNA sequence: TGTGCCAGCAGTTACTTCTTCGGACAGGGAGGTAGTGGCTACACCTTC. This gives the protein CASSYFFGQGGSGYTF.

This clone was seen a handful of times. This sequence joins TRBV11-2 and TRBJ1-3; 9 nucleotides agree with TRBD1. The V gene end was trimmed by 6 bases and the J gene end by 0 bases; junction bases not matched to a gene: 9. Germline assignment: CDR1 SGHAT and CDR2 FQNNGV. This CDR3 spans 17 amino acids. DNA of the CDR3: TGTGCCAGCAGTTTCGAACAGGGGGCGAGCTCTGGAAACACCATATATTTT. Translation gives CASSFEQGASSGNTIYF.

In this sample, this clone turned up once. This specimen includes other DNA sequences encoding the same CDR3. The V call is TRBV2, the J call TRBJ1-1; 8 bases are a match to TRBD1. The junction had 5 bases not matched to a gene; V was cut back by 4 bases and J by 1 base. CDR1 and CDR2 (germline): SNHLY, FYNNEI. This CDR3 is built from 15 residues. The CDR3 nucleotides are TGTGCCAGCAGTGCCGACAGGGGACGGAACACTGAAGCTTTCTTT. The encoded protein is CASSADRGRNTEAFF.

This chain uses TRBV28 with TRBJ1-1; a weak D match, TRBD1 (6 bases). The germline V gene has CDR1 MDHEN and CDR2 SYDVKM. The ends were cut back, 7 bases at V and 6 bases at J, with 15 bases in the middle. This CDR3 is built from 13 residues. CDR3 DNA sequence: TGTGCCAGCAATCAAGGCGGGGGCGCTGAAGCTTTCTTT. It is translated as CASNQGGGAEAFF. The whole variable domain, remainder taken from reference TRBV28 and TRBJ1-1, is DVKVTQSSRYLVKRTGEKVFLECVQDMDHENMFWYRQDPGLGLRLIYFSYDVKMKEKGDIPEGYSVSREKKERFSLILESASTNQTSMYLCASNQGGGAEAFFGQGTRLTVV.

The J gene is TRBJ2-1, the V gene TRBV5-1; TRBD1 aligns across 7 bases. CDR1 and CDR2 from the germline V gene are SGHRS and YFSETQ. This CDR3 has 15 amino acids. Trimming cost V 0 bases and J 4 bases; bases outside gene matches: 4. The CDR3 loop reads CASSLEGGPYNEQFF. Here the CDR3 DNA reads TGCGCCAGCAGCTTGGAAGGGGGCCCATACAATGAGCAGTTCTTC.